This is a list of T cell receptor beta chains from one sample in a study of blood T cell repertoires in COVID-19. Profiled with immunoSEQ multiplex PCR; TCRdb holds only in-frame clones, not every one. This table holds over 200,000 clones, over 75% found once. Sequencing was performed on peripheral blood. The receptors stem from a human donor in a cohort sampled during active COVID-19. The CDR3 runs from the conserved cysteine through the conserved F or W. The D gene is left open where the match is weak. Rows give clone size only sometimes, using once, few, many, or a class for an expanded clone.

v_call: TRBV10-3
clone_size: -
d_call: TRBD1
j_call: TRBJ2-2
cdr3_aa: CASARGRDTGELFF
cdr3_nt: TGTGCCTCGGCGAGGGGGCGAGACACCGGGGAGCTGTTTTTT

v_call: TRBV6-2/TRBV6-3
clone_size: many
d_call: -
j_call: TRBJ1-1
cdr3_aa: CASSYSEEFMNTEAFF
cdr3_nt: TGTGCCAGCAGTTACTCAGAGGAGTTCATGAACACTGAAGCTTTCTTT

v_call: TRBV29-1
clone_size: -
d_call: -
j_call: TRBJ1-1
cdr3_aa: CSVRVMNTEAFF
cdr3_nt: TGCAGCGTTCGAGTGATGAACACTGAAGCTTTCTTT

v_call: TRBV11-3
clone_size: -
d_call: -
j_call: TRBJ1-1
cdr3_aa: CASSSRAGANTEAFF
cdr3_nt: TGTGCCAGCAGCTCGAGGGCAGGGGCGAACACTGAAGCTTTCTTT

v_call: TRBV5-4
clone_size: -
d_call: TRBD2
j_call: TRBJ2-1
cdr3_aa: CASSLAWGGYNEQFF
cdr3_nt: TGTGCCAGCAGCTTGGCCTGGGGGGGTTACAATGAGCAGTTCTTC

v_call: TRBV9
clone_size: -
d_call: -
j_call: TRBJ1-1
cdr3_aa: CASSAGGHGNTEAFF
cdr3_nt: TGTGCCAGCAGCGCGGGGGGGCATGGGAACACTGAAGCTTTCTTT

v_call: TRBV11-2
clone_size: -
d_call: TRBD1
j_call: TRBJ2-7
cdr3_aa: CASTTDRDRGIYEQYF
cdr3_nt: TGTGCCAGCACCACCGACCGCGACAGGGGGATTTACGAGCAGTACTTC

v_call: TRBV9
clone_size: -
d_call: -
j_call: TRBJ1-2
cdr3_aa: CASSPGPHYGYTF
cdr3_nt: TGTGCCAGCAGCCCAGGCCCCCACTATGGCTACACCTTC

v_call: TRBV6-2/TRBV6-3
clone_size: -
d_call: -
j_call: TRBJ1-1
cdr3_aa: CASSMGTLNTEAFF
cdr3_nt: TGTGCCAGCAGTATGGGGACATTGAACACTGAAGCTTTCTTT

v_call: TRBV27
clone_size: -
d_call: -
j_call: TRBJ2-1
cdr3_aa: CASSFQTAYNEQFF
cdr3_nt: TGTGCCAGCAGCTTCCAAACAGCTTACAATGAGCAGTTCTTC

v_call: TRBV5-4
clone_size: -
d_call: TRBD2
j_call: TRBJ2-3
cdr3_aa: CASSLTSGRGGTQYF
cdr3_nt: TGTGCCAGCAGCTTGACTAGCGGGAGAGGAGGTACGCAGTATTTT

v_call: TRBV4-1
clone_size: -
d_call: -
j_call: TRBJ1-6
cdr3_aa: CASSQEHRSNSPLHF
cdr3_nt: TGCGCCAGCAGCCAAGAACACAGGAGTAATTCACCCCTCCACTTT

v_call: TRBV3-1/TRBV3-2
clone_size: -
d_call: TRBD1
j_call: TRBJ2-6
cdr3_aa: CASSQDRTLGANVLTF
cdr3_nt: TGTGCCAGCAGCCAGGACAGGACTTTAGGGGCCAACGTCCTGACTTTC

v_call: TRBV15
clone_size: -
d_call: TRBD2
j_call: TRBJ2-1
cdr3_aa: CATSRDSVLGLAGVGEQFF
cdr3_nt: TGTGCCACCAGCAGAGACTCGGTTCTAGGACTAGCGGGAGTTGGGGAGCAGTTCTTC

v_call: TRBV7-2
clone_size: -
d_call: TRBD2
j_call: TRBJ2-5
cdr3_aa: CASSLAWLAGGGEAETQYF
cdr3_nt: TGTGCCAGCAGCTTAGCTTGGCTAGCGGGAGGGGGAGAGGCAGAGACCCAGTACTTC

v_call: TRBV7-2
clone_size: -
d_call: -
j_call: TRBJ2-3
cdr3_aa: CASSLGRVTQYF
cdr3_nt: TGTGCCAGCAGCTTAGGGCGGGTTACGCAGTATTTT

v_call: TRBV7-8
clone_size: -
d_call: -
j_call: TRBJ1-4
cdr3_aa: CASTHSRNEKLFF
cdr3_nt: TGTGCCAGCACCCACAGCCGAAATGAAAAACTGTTTTTT

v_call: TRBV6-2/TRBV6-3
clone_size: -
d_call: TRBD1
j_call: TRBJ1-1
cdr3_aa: CASSPGTGGLGNTEAFF
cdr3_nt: TGTGCCAGCAGTCCCGGGACAGGGGGCCTCGGGAACACTGAAGCTTTCTTT

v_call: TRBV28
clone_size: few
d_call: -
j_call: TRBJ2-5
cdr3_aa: CASSLYSDQETQYF
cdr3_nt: TGTGCCAGCAGTTTATACTCGGACCAAGAGACCCAGTACTTC

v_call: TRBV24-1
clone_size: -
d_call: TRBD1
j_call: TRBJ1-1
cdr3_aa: CATSDPGQGAQAFF
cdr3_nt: TGTGCCACCAGTGACCCGGGACAGGGGGCGCAGGCTTTCTTT

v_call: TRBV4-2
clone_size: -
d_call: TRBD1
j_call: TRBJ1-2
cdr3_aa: CASSHPGGTAYGYTF
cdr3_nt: TGTGCCAGCAGCCACCCCGGCGGGACAGCCTATGGCTACACCTTC

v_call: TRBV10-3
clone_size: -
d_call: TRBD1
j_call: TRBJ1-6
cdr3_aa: CAVTGGEYSPLHF
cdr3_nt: TGTGCCGTGACAGGGGGCGAGTATTCACCCCTCCACTTT

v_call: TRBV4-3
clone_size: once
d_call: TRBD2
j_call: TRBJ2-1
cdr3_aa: CASSQDLLAGGPGSEQFF
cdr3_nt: TGCGCCAGCAGCCAAGACTTACTAGCGGGAGGGCCGGGTAGTGAGCAGTTCTTC

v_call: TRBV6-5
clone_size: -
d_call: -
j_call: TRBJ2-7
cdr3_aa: CASRQPGITHYEQYF
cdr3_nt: TGTGCCAGCAGGCAACCGGGAATTACCCACTACGAGCAGTACTTC

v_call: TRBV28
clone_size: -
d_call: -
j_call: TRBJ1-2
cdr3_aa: CASSLDSSYGYTF
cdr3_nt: TGTGCCAGCAGCCTCGACAGTAGCTATGGCTACACCTTC

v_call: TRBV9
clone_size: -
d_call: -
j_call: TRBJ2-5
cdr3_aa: CASSEGADPRTQYF
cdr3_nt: TGTGCCAGCAGCGAGGGAGCGGACCCCAGGACCCAGTACTTC

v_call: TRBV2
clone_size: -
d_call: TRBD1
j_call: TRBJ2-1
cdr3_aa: CATQDRVFYNEQFF
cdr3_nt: TGTGCCACCCAGGACAGGGTCTTCTACAATGAGCAGTTCTTC

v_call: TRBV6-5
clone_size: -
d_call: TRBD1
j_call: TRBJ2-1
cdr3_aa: CASSYAGTVDNEQFF
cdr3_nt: TGTGCCAGCAGTTATGCCGGGACAGTGGACAATGAGCAGTTCTTC

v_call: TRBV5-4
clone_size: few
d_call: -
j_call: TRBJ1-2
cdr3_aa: CASSPDSYGYTF
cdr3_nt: TGTGCCAGCAGCCCGGACAGCTATGGCTACACCTTC

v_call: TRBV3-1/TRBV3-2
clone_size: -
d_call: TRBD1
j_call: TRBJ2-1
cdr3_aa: CASSQDRGRVRPHEQFF
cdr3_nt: TGTGCCAGCAGCCAAGACAGGGGGCGGGTTCGCCCCCATGAGCAGTTCTTC

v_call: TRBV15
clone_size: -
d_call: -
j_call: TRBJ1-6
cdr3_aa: CATSREEGNSPLHF
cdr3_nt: TGTGCCACCAGCAGAGAGGAGGGGAATTCACCCCTCCACTTT

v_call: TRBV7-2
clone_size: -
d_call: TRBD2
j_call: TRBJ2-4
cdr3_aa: CASSPWGGSPNIQYF
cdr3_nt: TGTGCCAGCAGCCCTTGGGGCGGGAGTCCAAACATTCAGTACTTC

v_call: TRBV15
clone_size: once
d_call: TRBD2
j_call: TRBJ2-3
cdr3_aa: CATSSWTSGITDTQYF
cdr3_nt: TGTGCCACCAGCAGCTGGACTAGCGGGATCACAGATACGCAGTATTTT

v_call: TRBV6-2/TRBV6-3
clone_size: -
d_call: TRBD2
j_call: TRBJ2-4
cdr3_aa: CASSYVGLGSGNIQYF
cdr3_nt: TGTGCCAGCAGTTACGTTGGACTAGGTTCAGGAAACATTCAGTACTTC

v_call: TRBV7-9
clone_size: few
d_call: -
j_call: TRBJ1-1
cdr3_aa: CASSLGQQDTEAFF
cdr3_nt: TGTGCCAGCAGCTTAGGGCAGCAGGACACTGAAGCTTTCTTT

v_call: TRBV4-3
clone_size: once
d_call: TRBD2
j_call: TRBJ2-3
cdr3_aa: CASSQGSSGRDTQYF
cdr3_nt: TGCGCCAGCAGCCAAGGGTCTAGCGGCCGGGATACGCAGTATTTT

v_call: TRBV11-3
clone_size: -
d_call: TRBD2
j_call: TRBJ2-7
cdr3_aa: CASSAGGMRYEQYF
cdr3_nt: TGTGCCAGCTCAGCGGGAGGAATGCGCTACGAGCAGTACTTC

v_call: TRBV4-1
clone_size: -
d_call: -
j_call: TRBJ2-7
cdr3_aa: CASSQGDFSYEQYF
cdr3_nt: TGCGCCAGCAGCCAAGGGGACTTCTCCTACGAGCAGTACTTC

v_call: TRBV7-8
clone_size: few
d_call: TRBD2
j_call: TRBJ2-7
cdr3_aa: CASSPEGLAVYEQYF
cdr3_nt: TGTGCCAGCAGCCCGGAGGGACTAGCGGTCTACGAGCAGTACTTC

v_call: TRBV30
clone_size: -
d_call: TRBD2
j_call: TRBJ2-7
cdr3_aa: CAFRLALNYEQYF
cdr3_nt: TGTGCCTTCCGACTAGCGTTAAACTACGAGCAGTACTTC